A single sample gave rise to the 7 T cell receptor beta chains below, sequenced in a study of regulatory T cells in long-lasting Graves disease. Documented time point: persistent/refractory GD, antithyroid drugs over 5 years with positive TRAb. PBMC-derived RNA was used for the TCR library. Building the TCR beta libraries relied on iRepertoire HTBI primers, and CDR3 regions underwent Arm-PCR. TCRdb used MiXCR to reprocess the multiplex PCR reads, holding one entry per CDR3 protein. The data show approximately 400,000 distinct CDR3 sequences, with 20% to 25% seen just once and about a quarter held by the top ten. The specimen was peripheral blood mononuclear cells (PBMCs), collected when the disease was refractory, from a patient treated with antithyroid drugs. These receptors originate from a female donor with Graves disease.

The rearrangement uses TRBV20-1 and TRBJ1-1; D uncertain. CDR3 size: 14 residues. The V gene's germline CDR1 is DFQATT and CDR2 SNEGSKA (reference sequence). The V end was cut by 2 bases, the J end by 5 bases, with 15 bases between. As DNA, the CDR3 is TGCAGTGCTAGACAGCCAAACGGGATGACTGAAGCTTTCTTT. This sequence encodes CSARQPNGMTEAFF.

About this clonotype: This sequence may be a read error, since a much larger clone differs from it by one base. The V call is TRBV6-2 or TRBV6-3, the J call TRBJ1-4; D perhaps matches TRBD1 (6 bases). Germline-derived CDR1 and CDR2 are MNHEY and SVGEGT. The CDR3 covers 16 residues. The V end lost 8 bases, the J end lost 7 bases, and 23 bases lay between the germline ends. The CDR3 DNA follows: TGTGCCAGCGGTGACAGACGGGGCAGGGGACGTGAAAAACTGTTTTTT. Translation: CASGDRRGRGREKLFF.

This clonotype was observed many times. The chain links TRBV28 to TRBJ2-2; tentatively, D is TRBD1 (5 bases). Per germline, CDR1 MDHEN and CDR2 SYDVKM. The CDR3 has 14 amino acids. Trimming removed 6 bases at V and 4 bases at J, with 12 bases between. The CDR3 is CASRKTGVTGELFF. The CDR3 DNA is TGTGCCAGCAGGAAAACAGGAGTCACCGGGGAGCTGTTTTTT.

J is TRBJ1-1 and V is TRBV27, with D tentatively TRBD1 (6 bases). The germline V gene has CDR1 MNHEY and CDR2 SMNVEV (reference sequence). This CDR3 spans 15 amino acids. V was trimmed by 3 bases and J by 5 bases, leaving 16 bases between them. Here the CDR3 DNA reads TGTGCCAGCAGTTTTTATACAGGGAGGAAAACTGAAGCTTTCTTT. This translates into CASSFYTGRKTEAFF.

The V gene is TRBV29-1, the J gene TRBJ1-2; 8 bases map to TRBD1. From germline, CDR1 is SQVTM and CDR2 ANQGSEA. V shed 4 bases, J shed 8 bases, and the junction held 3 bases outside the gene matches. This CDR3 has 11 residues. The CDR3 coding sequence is TGCAGCGTTGGACAGGGGAGCGGCTACACCTTC. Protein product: CSVGQGSGYTF.

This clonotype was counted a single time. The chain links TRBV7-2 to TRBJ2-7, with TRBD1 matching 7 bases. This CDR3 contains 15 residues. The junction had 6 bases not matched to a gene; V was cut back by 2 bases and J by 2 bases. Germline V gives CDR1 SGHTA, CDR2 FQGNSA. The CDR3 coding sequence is TGTGCCAGCAGCTTATTGGGGACAGCGACCTACGAGCAGTACTTC. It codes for CASSLLGTATYEQYF.

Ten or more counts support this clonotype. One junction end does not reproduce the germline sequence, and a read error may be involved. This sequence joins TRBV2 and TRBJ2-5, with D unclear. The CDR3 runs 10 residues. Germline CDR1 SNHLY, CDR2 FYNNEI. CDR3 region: CASSDPTQYF. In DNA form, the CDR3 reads TGTGCCAGCAGCGACCCCACCCAGTACTTT.